The source of this TCR beta chain is a study of cytomegalovirus exposure and HLA in healthy donors. PCR amplification relied on 60 Vbeta primers (plus 13 Jbeta primers). TCRdb keeps only in-frame clones here, not all; method: immunoSEQ multiplex PCR. Its table lists 100,000 to 150,000 clones. With 4 bases clipped from V and 4 bases from J, the junction kept 2 bases outside the gene matches. In germline, CDR1 is SGHRS, CDR2 YFSETQ. There are 15 residues in the CDR3. This clonotype was sampled from a man between 40 and 49 years old in good health and CMV-seronegative. V gene TRBV5-1 combines with J gene TRBJ2-1; 13 bases match TRBD2. Material: PBMCs. CDR3 nucleotide sequence: TGCGCCAGCAGCCCACTAGCGGGAGGGTACAATGAGCAGTTCTTC. This gives the protein CASSPLAGGYNEQFF.